A single sample is the source of the 9 T cell receptor beta chains below, sequenced in a study of shared clonotypes between healthy human individuals. Only in-frame clones appear in the TCRdb table, and some are missing; sequencing was by immunoSEQ multiplex PCR. Of millions of clones detected, approximately 95% appear once; the ten largest clones hold more than 0.1%. Specimen: naive CD4+ T cells sorted from blood. Indicated subset: CD45RA+ positively selected. Source of these receptors: a man between 18 and 35 years old in good health.

A single count supports this clone. The rearrangement uses TRBV5-4 and TRBJ2-7; D may be TRBD1 (5 bases). The germline V and J ends were trimmed by 0 bases and 2 bases, with 9 bases remaining between them. CDR1 and CDR2 (germline): SGHNT, YYREEE (reference sequence). The CDR3 consists of 14 residues. In nucleotides, the CDR3 is TGTGCCAGCAGCTTGGACCAGGGTGCCTACGAGCAGTACTTC. It is translated as CASSLDQGAYEQYF. Looking up the rest from reference TRBV5-4 and TRBJ2-7 gives the full variable domain: ETGVTQSPTHLIKTRGQQVTLRCSSQSGHNTVSWYQQALGQGPQFIFQYYREEENGRGNFPPRFSGLQFPNYSSELNVNALELDDSALYLCASSLDQGAYEQYFGPGTRLTVT.

This rearrangement joins TRBV27 to TRBJ2-5; the D gene is possibly TRBD2 (6 bases). This CDR3 comprises 16 residues. Between the trimmed V and J ends, which lost 5 bases and 2 bases, there was a span of 18 bases. The germline gives CDR1 MNHEY, CDR2 SMNVEV (reference sequence). The CDR3 reads CASSPSTSWGQETQYF. The CDR3 coding sequence is TGTGCCAGCAGTCCGTCGACTAGTTGGGGGCAAGAGACCCAGTACTTC.

A word on this clone: Germline and junction disagree at one end, which may indicate a read error. The chain carries TRBV19 and TRBJ1-2; D not resolved. Looked up from germline, CDR1 is LNHDA and CDR2 is SQIVND (reference sequence). The CDR3 is 8 amino acids. CDR3 sequence (DNA): TGTGTCAGTAGTAACTACACCTTC. Residues: CVSSNYTF.

J is TRBJ2-1 and V is TRBV4-1; D might be TRBD1 (5 bases). V was cut by 0 bases and J by 10 bases, with 13 bases left in between. The V gene's germline CDR1 is MGHRA and CDR2 YSYEKL. The CDR3 has 14 residues. CDR3 coding DNA: TGCGCCAGCAGCCAAGAAGAAGGGGTTTTAGAGCAGTTCTTC. It is translated as CASSQEEGVLEQFF.

V usage is TRBV2 and J usage is TRBJ2-5, with a tentative D call TRBD2 (6 bases). The germline gives CDR1 SNHLY, CDR2 FYNNEI. This CDR3 is built from 16 residues. Trimming took off 7 bases at V and 1 base at J, with 19 bases between the two ends. The CDR3 is CASNSLGGRFQETQYF. The CDR3 nucleotides are TGTGCCAGCAATTCCCTCGGGGGACGGTTCCAAGAGACCCAGTACTTC.

The V call is TRBV5-1, the J call TRBJ1-1, with D possibly matching TRBD1 (5 bases). Trimming took off 0 bases at V and 11 bases at J, with 14 bases between the two ends. Germline V gene lookup returns CDR1 SGHRS and CDR2 YFSETQ. CDR3 size: 13 residues. CDR3: CASSLAQGLWAFF. CDR3 nucleotides: TGCGCCAGCAGCTTGGCCCAGGGTTTATGGGCTTTCTTT.

The rearrangement uses TRBV6-5 and TRBJ1-1; TRBD1 is a possible D gene (6 bases). Germline V gene sequence: CDR1 MNHEY, CDR2 SVGAGI. CDR3 size: 15 residues. Trimming left V 2 bases short and J 4 bases short, with 14 bases between. The CDR3 nucleotides read TGTGCCAGCAGTTACGGGGGGCCGGGGAGCACTGAAGCTTTCTTT. This codes for CASSYGGPGSTEAFF.

The CDR3 DNA reads TGTGCCAGCAGTAAACAGGGGACCCTGAACACTGAAGCTTTCTTT. Its protein product is CASSKQGTLNTEAFF. The J gene is TRBJ1-1, the V gene TRBV6-1; TRBD1 matches at 7 bases. CDR3 length: 15 residues. With V trimmed by 5 bases and J by 0 bases, 6 bases remained unmatched. From germline, CDR1 is MNHNS and CDR2 SASEGT.

The J gene is TRBJ1-6, the V gene TRBV18; perhaps TRBD1 as D (6 bases). In germline, CDR1 is KGHSH, CDR2 LQKENI. The CDR3 is 13 residues long. The V gene lost 3 bases and the J gene lost 10 bases, with 10 bases spanning the gap. The CDR3 loop reads CASSPTGTSPLHF. In DNA form, the CDR3 reads TGTGCCAGCTCACCGACAGGAACCTCACCCCTCCACTTT.